The 27 T cell receptor beta chains below all came from one sample that was sequenced in a study of beta chain features in type 1 diabetes. Findings and caveats of the study: Within each of all four CD4+ subsets, Type 1 diabetes patients had TCRB CDR3s that were moderately but significantly shorter.

The entirety of the isolated RNA underwent reverse transcription, so expressed TCRB transcripts were sequenced. The protocol was immunoSEQ multiplex PCR, while the TCRdb copy is restricted to in-frame clones and leaves out a portion. Of about 170,000 clones listed, roughly 7.1% were seen once; the top ten hold around 0.94%. No cognate antigen is known for these TCRs. Sequencing input: central memory CD4+ T cells from blood. These receptors all come from a woman aged 40 to 50 with type 1 diabetes.

This clone turned up a few times. This chain uses TRBV15 with TRBJ2-7; TRBD1 might be the D (5 bases). This CDR3 comprises 15 residues. Germline CDR1 and CDR2: LNHNV and YYDKDF (reference sequence). Trimming shortened V by 0 bases and J by 6 bases, and 15 bases separated the two germline ends. CDR3 coding DNA: TGTGCCACCAGCAGAGATCGTCAGGGTTCGGGCGAGCAGTACTTC. Its protein product is CATSRDRQGSGEQYF.

The chain uses TRBV28 and TRBJ2-5, with 8 positions matching TRBD2. V was pared by 3 bases and J by 5 bases, with 8 bases of the junction left unmatched. Germline V gives CDR1 MDHEN, CDR2 SYDVKM. The CDR3 totals 15 residues. The DNA of the CDR3 is TGTGCCAGCAGTTTTCCTACGGGAGGGGTCGAGACCCAGTACTTC. This encodes CASSFPTGGVETQYF.

The chain employs TRBV5-1 and TRBJ1-2; 8 positions match TRBD1. CDR1 and CDR2 (germline): SGHRS, YFSETQ. After removal of 0 bases from V and 8 bases from J, the junction contained 6 bases not matched to a gene. The CDR3 has 14 residues. The chain's CDR3 is CASSLEGQGRGYTF. The CDR3 DNA is TGCGCCAGCAGCTTGGAAGGACAGGGTAGGGGCTACACCTTC.

This clone occurred a few times. V and J are TRBV7-2 and TRBJ2-7, with 10 bases matching TRBD2. CDR1 SGHTA and CDR2 FQGNSA come from the germline V gene. V trimming: 2 bases; J trimming: 5 bases; junction bases outside the gene matches: 3. CDR3 length equals 14 residues. CDR3 DNA: TGTGCCAGCAGCTTAAGTCTAGCGGGAGACGAGCAGTACTTC. Translating gives CASSLSLAGDEQYF. The full variable domain, in which reference TRBV7-2 and TRBJ2-7 provide the parts outside the CDR3, is GAGVSQSPSNKVTEKGKDVELRCDPISGHTALYWYRQSLGQGLEFLIYFQGNSAPDKSGLPSDRFSAERTGGSVSTLTIQRTQQEDSAVYLCASSLSLAGDEQYFGPGTRLTVT.

CDR3 in DNA: TGTGCCAGCAGTCCCCACAGGGAATCCTACGAGCAGTACTTC. The encoded protein is CASSPHRESYEQYF. The gene calls are TRBV27 and TRBJ2-7, with D perhaps TRBD1 (6 bases). There are 14 residues in the CDR3. Trimming left V 5 bases short and J 1 base short, with 12 bases between. From germline, CDR1 is MNHEY and CDR2 SMNVEV (reference sequence).

The V call is TRBV6-5, the J call TRBJ2-7; TRBD2 matches at 7 bases. Germline V lookup: CDR1 MNHEY, CDR2 SVGAGI. The CDR3 covers 16 residues. V shed 2 bases, J shed 3 bases, and the junction held 10 bases outside the gene matches. The CDR3 here is CASSYTPWSSGYEQYF. The CDR3 nucleotides read TGTGCCAGCAGTTACACCCCGTGGTCTAGCGGCTACGAGCAGTACTTC.

Only a few counts were recorded for this clone. This chain links TRBV11-3 with TRBJ1-1; D call uncertain. V lost 4 bases, J lost 1 base, and 7 bases lay in between. CDR3 size: 13 residues. Germline values: CDR1 SGHNT, CDR2 YENEEA. CDR3 nucleotide sequence: TGTGCCAGCAGCTGGGAGGGGAACACTGAAGCTTTCTTT. Amino acids: CASSWEGNTEAFF.

The J gene is TRBJ2-3, the V gene TRBV6-5; 8 nucleotides agree with TRBD1. The junction had 4 bases not matched to a gene; V was cut back by 4 bases and J by 4 bases. Germline CDR1 reads MNHEY; CDR2 reads SVGAGI. This CDR3 region has 14 residues. CDR3 sequence: CASSSGGQADTQYF. In DNA form, the CDR3 reads TGTGCCAGCAGTTCCGGGGGACAGGCAGATACGCAGTATTTT.

The sample holds a few counts of this clone. The CDR3 DNA sequence: TGTGCCTGGAGACAGGACGGAGAGACCCAGTACTTC. The encoded protein is CAWRQDGETQYF. The chain couples TRBV30 to TRBJ2-5; weak D call: TRBD1 (5 bases). Per germline, CDR1 GTSNPN and CDR2 SVGIG (reference sequence). The CDR3 runs 12 residues. Deletions cut 3 bases from V and 4 bases from J, with 9 bases between.

There are many counts of this clone. The rearrangement joins TRBV28 to TRBJ1-2; 7 bases are a match to TRBD1. V shed 6 bases, J shed 4 bases, and the junction held 11 bases outside the gene matches. The CDR3 consists of 15 residues. Germline assignment: CDR1 MDHEN and CDR2 SYDVKM. The DNA for the CDR3 is TGTGCCAGCAGCGTGACAGGGCCCCGGGGCTATGGCTACACCTTC. Its protein is CASSVTGPRGYGYTF.

V gene TRBV5-4 combines with J gene TRBJ2-7, with 7 bases aligning to TRBD1. CDR1 is SGHNT, CDR2 YYREEE, per germline (reference sequence). Losses at the gene ends were 4 bases for V and 7 bases for J; bases not matched to a gene: 5. This CDR3 contains 12 residues. The CDR3 loop is CASSLGQLEQYF. CDR3 nucleotide sequence: TGTGCCAGCAGCCTGGGACAGCTGGAGCAGTACTTC. The variable domain in full, completed from reference TRBV5-4 and TRBJ2-7, reads ETGVTQSPTHLIKTRGQQVTLRCSSQSGHNTVSWYQQALGQGPQFIFQYYREEENGRGNFPPRFSGLQFPNYSSELNVNALELDDSALYLCASSLGQLEQYFGPGTRLTVT.

The chain links TRBV2 to TRBJ1-2, with 9 bases lining up with TRBD1. The length of the CDR3 is 14 residues. From germline, CDR1 is SNHLY and CDR2 FYNNEI. Unmatched junction bases numbered 4, after V lost 6 bases and J lost 2 bases. CDR3: CASSLQGANYGYTF. The CDR3 bases are TGTGCCAGCAGCCTACAGGGGGCCAACTATGGCTACACCTTC.

The J gene is TRBJ1-5, the V gene TRBV7-9, with a tentative D call TRBD1 (5 bases). The V end lost 3 bases, the J end lost 4 bases, and 7 bases lay between the germline ends. Looked up from germline, CDR1 is SEHNR and CDR2 is FQNEAQ (reference sequence). This CDR3 contains 13 residues. The CDR3 sequence is CASSFRDNQPQHF. The CDR3, as DNA: TGTGCCAGCAGCTTCAGGGATAATCAGCCCCAGCATTTT.

This chain links TRBV7-9 with TRBJ2-2; 11 bases match TRBD2. The CDR3 runs 16 residues. V was pared by 5 bases and J by 1 base, with 3 bases of the junction left unmatched. CDR1 and CDR2 from the germline V gene are SEHNR and FQNEAQ (reference sequence). The CDR3 protein is CASSVGLAVNTGELFF. CDR3 nucleotides: TGTGCCAGCAGCGTGGGACTAGCGGTGAACACCGGGGAGCTGTTTTTT.

The chain carries TRBV7-9 and TRBJ1-1; D gene unclear. V lost 5 bases and J lost 0, with 7 bases in between. The CDR3 consists of 13 residues. CDR1 SEHNR and CDR2 FQNEAQ come from the germline V gene (reference sequence). The CDR3 sequence: CASSPVLNTEAFF. The CDR3 DNA is TGTGCCAGCAGCCCCGTTCTGAACACTGAAGCTTTCTTT.

The chain joins TRBV18 to TRBJ1-5, with a weak D call TRBD1 (6 bases). Between the trimmed V and J ends, which lost 3 bases and 6 bases, there was a span of 12 bases. Germline V CDR1 and CDR2: KGHSH, LQKENI. This CDR3 contains 14 residues. The CDR3 DNA sequence: TGTGCCAGCTCACCTTACCGGGACACTCAGCCCCAGCATTTT. This codes for CASSPYRDTQPQHF. Variable domain in full (rest from reference TRBV18 and TRBJ1-5): NAGVMQNPRHLVRRRGQEARLRCSPMKGHSHVYWYRQLPEEGLKFMVYLQKENIIDESGMPKERFSAEFPKEGPSILRIQQVVRGDSAAYFCASSPYRDTQPQHFGDGTRLSIL.

The chain carries TRBV18 and TRBJ2-6, with D perhaps matching TRBD2 (6 bases). V shed 4 bases and J shed 1 base, with 20 bases lying between them. Germline CDR1 and CDR2: KGHSH and LQKENI. The CDR3 totals 19 residues. The CDR3, as DNA: TGTGCCAGCTCACGGGCCCCCGCAGGGACTTCTTCTGGGGCCAACGTCCTGACTTTC. Its protein is CASSRAPAGTSSGANVLTF. Variable domain in full (rest from reference TRBV18 and TRBJ2-6): NAGVMQNPRHLVRRRGQEARLRCSPMKGHSHVYWYRQLPEEGLKFMVYLQKENIIDESGMPKERFSAEFPKEGPSILRIQQVVRGDSAAYFCASSRAPAGTSSGANVLTFGAGSRLTVL.

The V gene is TRBV18, the J gene TRBJ2-1; 11 bases are a match to TRBD2. The V gene end was trimmed by 5 bases and the J gene end by 6 bases; junction bases not matched to a gene: 6. The CDR3 totals 15 residues. Germline V gene lookup returns CDR1 KGHSH and CDR2 LQKENI. The CDR3 spells CASSSLAGGINEQFF. As DNA, the CDR3 is TGTGCCAGCTCATCCCTAGCGGGAGGTATCAATGAGCAGTTCTTC.

The genes are TRBV6-6 and TRBJ2-1; the match to TRBD2 covers 9 bases. Germline V CDR1 and CDR2: MNHNY, SVGAGI (reference sequence). V trimming: 6 bases; J trimming: 7 bases; junction bases outside the gene matches: 10. The CDR3 runs 15 residues. CDR3 sequence reads: CASRTLSGGENEQFF. For the CDR3, the DNA is TGTGCCAGCAGAACCCTTAGCGGGGGTGAAAATGAGCAGTTCTTC.

CDR3: CAISELGSGTEAFF. DNA for the CDR3: TGTGCCATCAGTGAGCTAGGATCGGGGACTGAAGCTTTCTTT. The chain recombines TRBV10-3 with TRBJ1-1; D not resolved. From germline, CDR1 is ENHRY and CDR2 SYGVKD. Trimming removed 2 bases at V and 5 bases at J, with 12 bases between. The CDR3 is made up of 14 amino acids.

The rearrangement links TRBV4-2 to TRBJ2-3; TRBD1 agrees at 12 bases. This CDR3 contains 16 residues. Germline assignment: CDR1 LGHNA and CDR2 YNFKEQ. Trimming removed 4 bases from V and 6 bases from J; junction bases left unmatched: 8. This chain's CDR3 is CASSRAGTGGADTQYF. In DNA, the CDR3 is TGTGCCAGCAGCCGAGCCGGGACAGGGGGCGCGGATACGCAGTATTTT.

Only a few counts were recorded for this clone. Written as DNA, the CDR3 is TGTGCCAGCAGTCCCCATATGGGGAGGACCTCTGGGGCCAACGTCCTGACTTTC. This encodes CASSPHMGRTSGANVLTF. The chain couples TRBV28 to TRBJ2-6; D is possibly TRBD2 (6 bases). Germline V lookup: CDR1 MDHEN, CDR2 SYDVKM. CDR3 length: 18 residues. Trimming pared 5 bases from V and 0 bases from J, leaving 17 bases between.

The J gene is TRBJ1-5, the V gene TRBV27; a weak D match, TRBD1 (5 bases). The germline gives CDR1 MNHEY, CDR2 SMNVEV (reference sequence). V lost 6 bases and J 0 bases, leaving 9 bases between the germline ends. The CDR3 is 14 amino acids. The CDR3 sequence: CASSQGYSNQPQHF. Written as DNA, the CDR3 is TGTGCCAGCAGCCAGGGTTATAGCAATCAGCCCCAGCATTTT.

This clone was seen only a few times. V is TRBV7-3 and J is TRBJ2-5, with 12 positions matching TRBD2. From germline, CDR1 is SGHTA and CDR2 FQGTGA. Germline trimming cut 5 bases from V and 5 bases from J; bases unmatched to any gene: 6. There are 15 residues in the CDR3. The CDR3 here is CASSLGGLAGETQYF. CDR3 nucleotides: TGTGCCAGCAGCCTAGGAGGACTAGCGGGGGAGACCCAGTACTTC.

Only a few counts were recorded for this clone. CDR3 region: CASSPQGMTGGKEQYF. The CDR3, as DNA: TGTGCCAGCAGCCCCCAAGGCATGACAGGGGGCAAGGAGCAGTACTTC. The V gene is TRBV7-2, the J gene TRBJ2-7; 10 bases are shared with TRBD1. The CDR3 is made up of 16 amino acids. Germline CDR1 and CDR2: SGHTA and FQGNSA. The junction had 14 bases not matched to a gene; V was cut back by 5 bases and J by 7 bases.

This clone has a handful of counts. The genes are TRBV5-4 and TRBJ2-3; 8 bases match TRBD2. Germline V gene data show CDR1 as SGHNT and CDR2 as YYREEE (reference sequence). V lost 4 bases and J lost 3; bases outside the gene matches: 10. CDR3 length: 16 amino acids. For the CDR3, the DNA is TGTGCCAGCAGCCAGGGAGGTAGCGGGAAGACAGATACGCAGTATTTT. This translates into CASSQGGSGKTDTQYF.

This clone was detected only a few times. J is TRBJ1-1 and V is TRBV18; D not certain. The CDR3 runs 13 residues. Per the germline V gene, CDR1 is KGHSH and CDR2 is LQKENI. V was trimmed by 5 bases and J by 1 base, leaving 8 bases between them. The CDR3 coding sequence is TGTGCCAGCTCAGCAGTCAAGAACACTGAAGCTTTCTTT. Its translation: CASSAVKNTEAFF.